The 31 T cell receptor beta chains presented below share a single source sample, sequenced in a study of regulatory T cells in long-lasting Graves disease. In building TCR beta libraries, iRepertoire HTBI primers were used together with Arm-PCR of CDR3 regions. MiXCR, run by TCRdb on the multiplex PCR reads, gives a single entry per CDR3 protein. The sample shows 550,000 or so distinct CDR3 sequences, 12% of them seen only once. Time point indicated: newly diagnosed GD, antithyroid drugs for less than 3 months. Researchers made the TCR library from RNA that was extracted from PBMCs. These sequences were also reported in another study, on T cells in Graves' hyperthyroidism and ophthalmopathy.

This specimen was peripheral blood mononuclear cells (PBMCs), taken at new diagnosis, from a patient treated with antithyroid drugs. These receptors were obtained from a woman in her twenties or thirties with Graves disease.

This clonotype was detected ten times or more. V gene TRBV18 combines with J gene TRBJ1-1; possibly TRBD1 for D (5 bases). The CDR3 is 14 residues long. V gave up 8 bases and J gave up 2 bases, with 15 bases separating them. The germline V gene has CDR1 KGHSH and CDR2 LQKENI. As DNA, the CDR3 is TGTGCCAGCAGCCCCGGGACCGTTAACACTGAAGCTTTCTTT. This sequence encodes CASSPGTVNTEAFF.

The chain joins TRBV20-1 to TRBJ2-1; TRBD2 is a possible D gene (6 bases). The CDR3 contains 14 residues. The germline V gene has CDR1 DFQATT and CDR2 SNEGSKA (reference sequence). Trimming took 4 bases from V and 4 from J, leaving 14 bases between them. This CDR3 reads CSAIILGGYNEQFF. The CDR3 region has the DNA TGCAGTGCTATAATACTAGGAGGGTACAATGAGCAGTTCTTC.

Turning to this clonotype: One junction end disagrees with the germline gene, perhaps due to a read error. The rearrangement links TRBV12-3 or TRBV12-4 to TRBJ2-1; D is uncertain. This CDR3 region has 14 residues. This CDR3 reads CASKAQRSYNERFF. CDR3 sequence (DNA): TGTGCCAGCAAGGCCCAGCGATCCTACAATGAGCGGTTCTTC.

This clonotype was counted ten times or more. This chain links TRBV18 with TRBJ2-1; possible D gene TRBD2, 5 bases. The CDR3 loop spans 14 amino acids. Trimming removed 3 bases from V and 4 bases from J, with 10 bases in between. Per germline, CDR1 KGHSH and CDR2 LQKENI. CDR3 DNA: TGTGCCAGCTCACCGGAGACTATTTACAATGAGCAGTTCTTC. It specifies CASSPETIYNEQFF.

The table lists this clonotype with many counts. The rearrangement links TRBV11-3 to TRBJ2-1; either TRBD1 or TRBD2 may supply D (5 bases each). This CDR3 is built from 14 residues. V lost 3 bases to trimming and J lost 4 bases, with 10 bases between them. Germline CDR1 reads SGHNT; CDR2 reads YENEEA. CDR3 sequence reads: CASSFSGPYNEQFF. CDR3 in DNA: TGTGCCAGCAGCTTCTCGGGACCATACAATGAGCAGTTCTTC.

This clonotype was seen at least ten times. The gene calls are TRBV27 and TRBJ1-5; 9 bases agree with TRBD1. The V segment lost 5 bases and the J segment 7 bases; nucleotides outside the gene matches: 6. The CDR3 totals 14 residues. In germline, CDR1 is MNHEY, CDR2 SMNVEV (reference sequence). CDR3 nucleotides: TGTGCCAGCAGTACAATACAGGGGGCCCAGCCCCAGCATTTT. The encoded protein is CASSTIQGAQPQHF.

Ten or more counts support this clonotype. This chain uses TRBV7-7 with TRBJ2-1; no clear D. Trimming shortened V by 5 bases and J by 1 base, and 9 bases separated the two germline ends. Germline V lookup: CDR1 SSHAT, CDR2 FNYEAQ (reference sequence). CDR3 length equals 14 residues. CDR3 amino acids: CASSPHQSYNEQFF. CDR3 DNA sequence: TGTGCCAGCAGCCCCCACCAGTCCTACAATGAGCAGTTCTTC.

In this sample, this clonotype turned up many times. This chain connects TRBV14 to TRBJ2-3; no reliable D call. In germline, CDR1 is SGHDN, CDR2 FVKESK. Trimming stripped 1 base from V and 5 bases from J, with 10 bases between. There are 14 residues in the CDR3. In nucleotides, the CDR3 is TGTGCCAGCAGCCAAGTAGGGTGGGAAGATACGCAGTATTTT. Its translation is CASSQVGWEDTQYF. The variable domain in full, completed from reference TRBV14 and TRBJ2-3, reads EAGVTQFPSHSVIEKGQTVTLRCDPISGHDNLYWYRRVMGKEIKFLLHFVKESKQDESGMPNNRFLAERTGGTYSTLKVQPAELEDSGVYFCASSQVGWEDTQYFGPGTRLTVL.

This rearrangement joins TRBV6-1 to TRBJ1-5; TRBD1 is a possible D gene (5 bases). The V and J ends lost 8 bases and 4 bases respectively, with 15 bases between them. The CDR3 has 14 amino acids. Germline V CDR1 and CDR2: MNHNS, SASEGT. CDR3 in amino acids: CASLHAGGNQPQHF. The CDR3 bases are TGTGCCAGCCTACACGCTGGGGGAAATCAGCCCCAGCATTTT.

This clonotype was counted ten times or more. V gene TRBV28 combines with J gene TRBJ1-4; the D gene is possibly TRBD1 (5 bases). CDR3 length: 13 amino acids. CDR1 is MDHEN and CDR2 is SYDVKM in the germline V gene. V gave up 7 bases and J gave up 2 bases, with 8 bases separating them. The CDR3 protein is CASKGHTNEKLFF. The CDR3 DNA sequence: TGTGCCAGCAAGGGGCATACTAATGAAAAACTGTTTTTT.

This clonotype was counted once. The V gene is TRBV9, the J gene TRBJ2-6; no firm D call. Germline-derived CDR1 and CDR2 are SGDLS and YYNGEE. The CDR3 has 15 amino acids. With 4 bases removed from V and 0 bases from J, the gap between germline ends came to 8 bases. The CDR3 DNA reads as TGTGCCAGCAGCACGGAAATCTCTGGGGCCAACGTCCTGACTTTC. It codes for CASSTEISGANVLTF.

This clonotype was seen many times. The rearrangement links TRBV5-5 to TRBJ2-2, with D hard to call. The CDR3 has 13 amino acids. Trimming removed 3 bases from V and 7 bases from J, with 10 bases in between. Germline V gene data show CDR1 as SGHKS and CDR2 as YYEKEE (reference sequence). This CDR3 is CASSSDIGGELFF. The CDR3 DNA follows: TGTGCCAGCAGCTCTGACATTGGCGGGGAGCTGTTTTTT.

This clonotype showed up many times. The genes are TRBV28 and TRBJ2-5; 13 positions match TRBD2. V shed 2 bases and J 2 bases; nucleotides not matched to a gene: 5. CDR3 length equals 17 residues. Germline V gene sequence: CDR1 MDHEN, CDR2 SYDVKM. CDR3 sequence (DNA): TGTGCCAGCAGTTTAGGACTAGCGGGAGTGATACAAGAGACCCAGTACTTC. Amino acids: CASSLGLAGVIQETQYF.

The chain carries TRBV6-1 and TRBJ2-7; the match to TRBD2 covers 9 bases. Germline V gene sequence: CDR1 MNHNS, CDR2 SASEGT. CDR3 length equals 15 residues. With 5 bases clipped from V and 6 bases from J, the junction kept 11 bases outside the gene matches. In nucleotides, the CDR3 is TGTGCCAGCAGTCACGCGGGAGGGCTTTTCCGCGAGCAGTACTTC. Amino acid sequence: CASSHAGGLFREQYF.

This chain links TRBV28 with TRBJ2-7; TRBD2 matches 11 bases. V lost 6 bases, J lost 1 base, and 5 bases stayed unmatched. CDR1 is MDHEN and CDR2 is SYDVKM in the germline V gene. The CDR3 contains 15 residues. CDR3 residues: CASSRTSGQSYEQYF. CDR3 sequence (DNA): TGTGCCAGCAGCCGGACTAGCGGGCAGTCCTACGAGCAGTACTTC.

V usage is TRBV28 and J usage is TRBJ2-7, with D perhaps assigned TRBD1 or TRBD2 (5 bases each). This CDR3 has 17 amino acids. Per germline, CDR1 MDHEN and CDR2 SYDVKM. V was trimmed by 3 bases and J by 7 bases, leaving 25 bases between them. CDR3 sequence reads: CASSLKTAEVEVCEQYF. The CDR3 nucleotides read TGTGCCAGCAGTTTGAAGACAGCGGAGGTCGAGGTTTGTGAGCAGTACTTC.

The CDR3 nucleotides are TGTGCCAGCAGCCCCACTTCCACGATCGCGGGAGAGCAGTTCTTC. It translates to CASSPTSTIAGEQFF. The rearrangement links TRBV7-8 to TRBJ2-1, with D possibly matching TRBD2 (6 bases). Germline assignment: CDR1 SGHVS and CDR2 FQNEAQ. V was clipped by 5 bases and J by 10 bases, with 21 bases between them. The CDR3 consists of 15 residues.

This clonotype has at least ten counts. The J gene is TRBJ1-1, the V gene TRBV6-4; D ambiguous. V was cut by 5 bases and J by 1 base, with 11 bases left in between. CDR3 length equals 14 residues. CDR1 and CDR2 (germline): MRHNA, SNTAGT. The CDR3 DNA sequence: TGTGCCAGCAGTTACGACGAGAAGAACACTGAAGCTTTCTTT. Amino acid sequence: CASSYDEKNTEAFF.

This clonotype was counted a few times. The V and J genes are TRBV7-9 and TRBJ2-2; the D gene could be TRBD1 or TRBD2 (5 bases each). Per the germline V gene, CDR1 is SEHNR and CDR2 is FQNEAQ (reference sequence). This CDR3 has 14 amino acids. With 7 bases removed from V and 6 bases from J, the gap between germline ends came to 15 bases. The CDR3 reads CASTRDRSPGELFF. The CDR3 DNA is TGTGCCAGCACTCGGGACCGTTCCCCCGGGGAGCTGTTTTTT.

In its sample, this clonotype was seen many times. The CDR3 here is CASSPLETQYF. CDR3 DNA: TGTGCCAGCAGCCCCCTGGAGACCCAGTACTTC. The rearrangement uses TRBV2 and TRBJ2-5; D is ambiguous. The V end was cut by 6 bases, the J end by 5 bases, with 7 bases between. CDR1 and CDR2 (germline): SNHLY, FYNNEI. This CDR3 contains 11 residues. The full variable domain, with the rest looked up from reference TRBV2 and TRBJ2-5, is EPEVTQTPSHQVTQMGQEVILRCVPISNHLYFYWYRQILGQKVEFLVSFYNNEISEKSEIFDDQFSVERPDGSNFTLKIRSTKLEDSAMYFCASSPLETQYFGPGTRLLVL.

This clonotype came up once. J is TRBJ1-2 and V is TRBV2, with no clear D. Trimming took 9 bases from V and 7 from J, leaving 12 bases between them. This CDR3 is 11 amino acids long. Germline CDR1 reads SNHLY; CDR2 reads FYNNEI. Written as DNA, the CDR3 is TGTGCCAGACGCGGGGTTTCTGGCTACACCTTC. It codes for CARRGVSGYTF.

This clonotype has more than one count but fewer than ten. The V call is TRBV20-1, the J call TRBJ2-3, with 14 bases aligning to TRBD2. Unmatched junction bases numbered 10, after V lost 5 bases and J lost 9 bases. The CDR3 spans 15 residues. Germline CDR1 reads DFQATT; CDR2 reads SNEGSKA (reference sequence). CDR3 region: CSASGTSGGGWTQYF. CDR3 bases: TGCAGTGCTTCCGGGACTAGCGGGGGCGGATGGACGCAGTATTTT.

This clonotype was seen many times. The V call is TRBV6-1, the J call TRBJ1-5; D possibly corresponds to TRBD1 (5 bases). The CDR3 runs to 13 residues. Trimming removed 4 bases from V and 2 bases from J, with 6 bases in between. CDR1 is MNHNS and CDR2 is SASEGT in the germline V gene. The CDR3 region is CASSGGGNQPQHF. The DNA of the CDR3 is TGTGCCAGCAGTGGAGGGGGCAATCAGCCCCAGCATTTT.

The chain is built from TRBV29-1 and TRBJ1-2; maybe TRBD1 (6 bases). V was clipped by 6 bases and J by 4 bases, with 12 bases between them. In germline, CDR1 is SQVTM, CDR2 ANQGSEA. The CDR3 has 12 amino acids. As DNA, the CDR3 is TGCAGCGTCCCCCGGGACACCTATGGCTACACCTTC. Protein sequence: CSVPRDTYGYTF.

The chain uses TRBV4-1 and TRBJ2-7; no definite D call. Germline CDR1 MGHRA, CDR2 YSYEKL. There are 13 residues in the CDR3. Between the trimmed V and J ends, which lost 1 base and 0 bases, there was a span of 4 bases. The chain's CDR3 is CASSQASSYEQYF. The CDR3 nucleotides read TGCGCCAGCAGCCAAGCTAGCTCCTACGAGCAGTACTTC.

The sample holds many counts of this clonotype. The rearrangement links TRBV27 to TRBJ2-3; tentative D call: TRBD1 (6 bases). The CDR3 is 13 amino acids. Germline V CDR1 and CDR2: MNHEY, SMNVEV (reference sequence). Trimming cost V 4 bases and J 6 bases, with 11 bases left between them. The CDR3 sequence is CASSSTGSDTQYF. The CDR3 DNA follows: TGTGCCAGCAGTTCAACAGGGTCCGATACGCAGTATTTT.

This clonotype was observed many times. The chain combines TRBV24-1 with TRBJ2-5; 8 bases fit TRBD2. Per germline, CDR1 KGHDR and CDR2 SFDVKD. The CDR3 consists of 16 residues. Trimming removed 3 bases from V and 7 bases from J; junction bases left unmatched: 12. For the CDR3, the DNA is TGTGCCACCAGTGATAGTGGGACTAGTCCCCGGGGGACCCAGTACTTC. Translating it yields CATSDSGTSPRGTQYF.

The sample holds a few counts of this clonotype. The chain combines TRBV29-1 with TRBJ1-3; no clear D. CDR3 length equals 14 residues. Germline-derived CDR1 and CDR2 are SQVTM and ANQGSEA. Trimming shortened V by 6 bases and J by 2 bases, and 14 bases separated the two germline ends. CDR3 nucleotides: TGCAGCGTCAAAGCCCCATTAACTGGAAACACCATATATTTT. Residues: CSVKAPLTGNTIYF. Full variable domain (remainder filled in from reference TRBV29-1 and TRBJ1-3): SAVISQKPSRDICQRGTSLTIQCQVDSQVTMMFWYRQQPGQSLTLIATANQGSEATYESGFVIDKFPISRPNLTFSTLTVSNMSPEDSSIYLCSVKAPLTGNTIYFGEGSWLTVV.

This clonotype was observed at least ten times. The chain links TRBV28 to TRBJ2-5, with 7 bases lining up with TRBD1. The CDR3 is 16 amino acids. V trimming: 0 bases; J trimming: 2 bases; junction bases outside the gene matches: 6. CDR1 is MDHEN and CDR2 is SYDVKM in the germline V gene. The CDR3 nucleotides are TGTGCCAGCAGTTTATGGGGACAGTTAGATCAAGAGACCCAGTACTTC. It encodes CASSLWGQLDQETQYF.

This clonotype was picked up many times. This chain links TRBV2 with TRBJ1-1, with no clear D. Per germline, CDR1 SNHLY and CDR2 FYNNEI. This CDR3 is built from 12 residues. Trimming stripped 7 bases from V and 4 bases from J, with 10 bases between. This CDR3 reads CASTRVPTEAFF. The CDR3, as DNA: TGTGCCAGCACCAGAGTTCCCACTGAAGCTTTCTTT.

V gene TRBV13 combines with J gene TRBJ2-5; possibly TRBD1 for D (5 bases). CDR1 and CDR2 (germline): PRHDT, FYEKMQ (reference sequence). V was cut by 6 bases and J by 1 base, with 18 bases left in between. The CDR3 runs 16 residues. The CDR3 nucleotides read TGTGCCAGCAGAAAAGCAGGTGGGGCCACCCAAGAGACCCAGTACTTC. It translates to CASRKAGGATQETQYF.